Sequencing of this T cell receptor beta chain was carried out in a study of T cells in Graves' hyperthyroidism and ophthalmopathy. V was clipped by 5 bases and J by 6 bases; unmatched bases: 7. Germline V CDR1 and CDR2: SGHTA, FQGNSA. This CDR3 contains 14 residues. What was amplified from RNA transcripts were TCR beta CDR3 regions. First-round RT-PCR with HTBI primers amplified the TCR CDR3 region. TCRdb re-analysed the multiplex PCR reads in MiXCR, keeping a single row per CDR3 protein. The top ten clones hold more than 5% of a sample with some 600,000 distinct CDR3 sequences, approximately 15% of them seen once. The table lists this clonotype with many counts.

The sequencing input was blood. The receptor was derived from a woman in her twenties or thirties with Graves' hyperthyroidism that later progressed to Graves' ophthalmopathy. The chain couples TRBV7-2 to TRBJ1-2; 9 bases align to TRBD1. The CDR3 loop reads CASSRRTGEHGYTF. In nucleotides, the CDR3 is TGTGCCAGCAGCAGAAGGACAGGGGAACATGGCTACACCTTC.